Below, 2 T cell receptor beta chains from the same sample are listed, as sequenced in a study of cytotoxic CD8 clonotypes in ibrutinib-treated CLL. TCRdb's copy holds only in-frame clones and misses some; the assay was immunoSEQ multiplex PCR. The sample has some 200,000 clones; about four fifths are singletons. The specimen was PBMCs, collected after 12 months of ibrutinib treatment. Receptor source: a human donor with chronic lymphocytic leukemia.

The rearrangement links TRBV7-8 to TRBJ2-1, with 14 bases matching TRBD2. CDR3 length: 17 residues. The germline CDR1 and CDR2 sequences are SGHVS and FQNEAQ. The V gene end was trimmed by 5 bases and the J gene end by 8 bases; junction bases not matched to a gene: 11. The CDR3 DNA reads TGTGCCAGCAGCCTCCGACTAGCGGGAGGGTCAAGGGATGAGCAGTTCTTC. It specifies CASSLRLAGGSRDEQFF.

The rearrangement links TRBV5-5 to TRBJ2-7; 7 nucleotides agree with TRBD1. Germline trimming cut 1 base from V and 2 bases from J; bases unmatched to any gene: 3. Germline loops: CDR1 SGHKS, CDR2 YYEKEE (reference sequence). This CDR3 spans 14 amino acids. The CDR3 DNA reads TGTGCCAGCAGCTTGCACCAGGGGGCCTACGAGCAGTACTTC. As protein: CASSLHQGAYEQYF.